These 9 T cell receptor beta chains were all obtained from the same sample, sequenced in a study of OX40 agonist ivuxolimab in advanced cancers. TCRdb keeps only in-frame clones here, not all; method: immunoSEQ multiplex PCR. The table includes fewer than 100,000 clones, roughly 93% detected once. Sequenced material: CD4+ or CD8+ T cells sorted from blood, taken in a trial of the OX40 agonist ivuxolimab. The source of these receptors is an adult with an advanced solid tumor such as melanoma, head and neck, liver or kidney cancer.

A remark on this clone: Sequence at one end of the junction differs from germline and may be a read error. This chain joins TRBV7-3 and TRBJ2-3; TRBD2 matches at 9 bases. The CDR3 is made up of 15 amino acids. In germline, CDR1 is SGHTA, CDR2 FQGTGA. The CDR3 loop reads CASRLSGRITDTQYF. The CDR3 coding sequence is TGTGCCAGCAGATTAAGCGGGAGGATCACAGATACGCAGTATTTT.

The chain links TRBV5-8 to TRBJ2-5, with 8 positions matching TRBD1. In germline, CDR1 is SGHTS, CDR2 YDEGEE. This CDR3 contains 14 residues. Trimming took 5 bases from V and 5 from J; bases not matched to a gene: 8. This chain's CDR3 is CASRRTGTRETQYF. The DNA for the CDR3 is TGTGCCAGCAGAAGGACAGGGACCAGGGAGACCCAGTACTTC.

The rearrangement joins TRBV5-6 to TRBJ1-5; D possibly corresponds to TRBD1 (5 bases). Looked up from germline, CDR1 is SGHDT and CDR2 is YYEEEE. V shed 4 bases and J shed 4 bases, with 9 bases lying between them. The CDR3 is 13 amino acids. The CDR3: CASSLGQNQPQHF. The CDR3 DNA reads TGTGCCAGCAGCCTGGGGCAGAATCAGCCCCAGCATTTT.

This clone was seen a handful of times. CDR3 nucleotide sequence: TGTGCCATCTTCTCCTACAATGAGCAGTTCTTC. It yields the protein CAIFSYNEQFF. The chain combines TRBV28 with TRBJ2-1, with unresolved D. Trimming took off 10 bases at V and 0 bases at J, with 4 bases between the two ends. The CDR3 extends over 11 amino acids. The V gene's germline CDR1 is MDHEN and CDR2 SYDVKM.

The CDR3 DNA reads TGCGCCAGCAGCTTGAACAGCGGGGTCCAAGAGACCCAGTACTTC. Translated, it gives CASSLNSGVQETQYF. The gene calls are TRBV5-1 and TRBJ2-5, with 7 bases aligning to TRBD2. The CDR3 has 15 residues. After removal of 1 base from V and 1 base from J, the junction contained 4 bases not matched to a gene. Germline V gives CDR1 SGHRS, CDR2 YFSETQ.

The V call is TRBV5-1, the J call TRBJ2-7; tentative D call: TRBD1 (5 bases). V was cut by 0 bases and J by 5 bases, with 12 bases left in between. The CDR3 has 14 residues. Germline-derived CDR1 and CDR2 are SGHRS and YFSETQ. In nucleotides, the CDR3 is TGCGCCAGCAGCTTGGTAGCAGGGCTGCACGAGCAGTACTTC. It encodes CASSLVAGLHEQYF.

The chain carries TRBV4-3 and TRBJ1-3; 9 nucleotides agree with TRBD1. This CDR3 is 15 amino acids long. The V gene end was trimmed by 1 base and the J gene end by 5 bases; junction bases not matched to a gene: 3. Germline CDR1 and CDR2: LGHNA and YSLEER. The DNA for the CDR3 is TGCGCCAGCAGCCAAGTAACAGGGGGCCGAAACACCATATATTTT. Amino acid sequence: CASSQVTGGRNTIYF.

The genes are TRBV18 and TRBJ2-3; a possible D gene is TRBD1 (5 bases). Germline CDR1 and CDR2: KGHSH and LQKENI. CDR3 length equals 15 residues. V lost 4 bases to trimming and J lost 0 bases, with 11 bases between them. The CDR3 DNA follows: TGTGCCAGCTCACATCAGACAGCTAGCACAGATACGCAGTATTTT. Protein product: CASSHQTASTDTQYF.

This sequence joins TRBV15 and TRBJ2-2, with 12 bases fitting TRBD2. CDR1 LNHNV and CDR2 YYDKDF come from the germline V gene (reference sequence). V gave up 0 bases and J gave up 6 bases; unmatched junction bases: 5. There are 17 residues in the CDR3. CDR3 nucleotides: TGTGCCACCAGCAGAGACGCGGCTAGCGGGAGGGCCGGGGAGCTGTTTTTT. Protein product: CATSRDAASGRAGELFF.